These 10 T cell receptor beta chains were all obtained from the same sample, sequenced in a study of response to subunit inactivated influenza vaccine. MiXCR, run by TCRdb on the RT-PCR reads, gives a single entry per CDR3 protein. The table lists approximately 530,000 distinct CDR3 sequences, approximately 6.9% of them singletons. The sequenced sample was PBMCs from blood, obtained less than 30 months after vaccination. The receptors shown here come from a man between 50 and 69 years old who received an inactivated influenza vaccine.

The sample holds many counts of this clonotype. This chain connects TRBV28 to TRBJ2-3; tentative D call: TRBD2 (5 bases). V lost 3 bases, J lost 6 bases, and 13 bases lay in between. This CDR3 contains 14 residues. Germline V CDR1 and CDR2: MDHEN, SYDVKM. The CDR3 spells CASSLSAGIDTQYF. CDR3 sequence (DNA): TGTGCCAGCAGTTTGTCCGCGGGCATTGATACGCAGTATTTT.

The rearrangement joins TRBV6-9 to TRBJ2-5; weak D call: TRBD1 (6 bases). Germline values: CDR1 MNHGY, CDR2 SVAAGI. The CDR3 loop spans 14 amino acids. Trimming stripped 6 bases from V and 2 bases from J, with 13 bases between. CDR3: CASSTGPSQETQYF. The CDR3 DNA sequence: TGTGCCAGCAGCACAGGGCCCTCGCAAGAGACCCAGTACTTC.

The chain recombines TRBV29-1 with TRBJ2-5; TRBD1 is a possible D gene (6 bases). This CDR3 has 13 residues. Trimming left V 4 bases short and J 4 bases short, with 13 bases between. Germline assignment: CDR1 SQVTM and CDR2 ANQGSEA. The CDR3 DNA reads as TGCAGCGTTGGACGAGGGGGTCGAGAGACCCAGTACTTC. Its translation: CSVGRGGRETQYF. Based on the CDR3 plus reference TRBV29-1 and TRBJ2-5, the full variable domain is SAVISQKPSRDICQRGTSLTIQCQVDSQVTMMFWYRQQPGQSLTLIATANQGSEATYESGFVIDKFPISRPNLTFSTLTVSNMSPEDSSIYLCSVGRGGRETQYFGPGTRLLVL.

V and J are TRBV3-1 and TRBJ2-7; D might be TRBD1 or TRBD2, each matching 6 bases. CDR3 length: 16 amino acids. The germline V gene has CDR1 LGHDT and CDR2 YNNKEL (reference sequence). The germline V and J ends were trimmed by 1 base and 4 bases, with 17 bases remaining between them. CDR3 nucleotides: TGTGCCAGCAGCCAAGGGGGGGCCCCAAGGGCGTACGAGCAGTACTTC. Its protein product is CASSQGGAPRAYEQYF.

The CDR3 region is CASSKGLALGETQYF. The DNA of the CDR3 is TGTGCCAGCAGCAAGGGACTAGCGCTCGGAGAGACCCAGTACTTC. The V call is TRBV11-3, the J call TRBJ2-5, with TRBD2 matching over 10 bases. Germline CDR1 reads SGHNT; CDR2 reads YENEEA. With V trimmed by 5 bases and J by 4 bases, 7 bases remained unmatched. The CDR3 has 15 amino acids. Looking up the rest from reference TRBV11-3 and TRBJ2-5 gives the full variable domain: EAGVVQSPRYKIIEKKQPVAFWCNPISGHNTLYWYLQNLGQGPELLIRYENEEAVDDSQLPKDRFSAERLKGVDSTLKIQPAELGDSAVYLCASSKGLALGETQYFGPGTRLLVL.

This chain connects TRBV7-2 to TRBJ2-7, with 10 bases that match TRBD1. The V segment lost 5 bases and the J segment 0 bases; nucleotides outside the gene matches: 7. The CDR3 extends over 16 amino acids. CDR1 is SGHTA, CDR2 FQGNSA, per germline. CDR3 amino acids: CASSLFGTGASYEQYF. The DNA of the CDR3 is TGTGCCAGCAGCCTCTTTGGGACAGGGGCCTCCTACGAGCAGTACTTC. Filled out from reference TRBV7-2 and TRBJ2-7, the complete variable domain reads GAGVSQSPSNKVTEKGKDVELRCDPISGHTALYWYRQSLGQGLEFLIYFQGNSAPDKSGLPSDRFSAERTGGSVSTLTIQRTQQEDSAVYLCASSLFGTGASYEQYFGPGTRLTVT.

The gene calls are TRBV12-3 or TRBV12-4 and TRBJ1-1; the D gene is possibly TRBD1 (5 bases). V lost 2 bases and J lost 4, with 17 bases in between. The CDR3 covers 16 residues. The CDR3 region has the DNA TGTGCCAGCAGTTTATCCGGTGGGACGAGGAGCACTGAAGCTTTCTTT. This sequence encodes CASSLSGGTRSTEAFF.

This clonotype has only a few counts. The gene calls are TRBV29-1 and TRBJ2-4, with unresolved D. The CDR3 spans 14 residues. Germline CDR1 SQVTM, CDR2 ANQGSEA. Trimming removed 4 bases from V and 0 bases from J, with 10 bases in between. CDR3 coding DNA: TGCAGCGTTGTCACTCCCCTAGCCAAAAACATTCAGTACTTC. Protein: CSVVTPLAKNIQYF.

This clonotype was seen repeatedly, ten times or more. The chain has TRBV2 and TRBJ2-1; the D gene could be TRBD1 or TRBD2 (5 bases each). Looked up from germline, CDR1 is SNHLY and CDR2 is FYNNEI. CDR3 length equals 15 residues. V shed 6 bases and J shed 2 bases, with 14 bases lying between them. The CDR3 spells CASSEGPPPYNEQFF. CDR3 in DNA: TGTGCCAGCAGCGAGGGGCCACCCCCCTACAATGAGCAGTTCTTC.

This clonotype appeared many times. The J gene is TRBJ2-7, the V gene TRBV12-3 or TRBV12-4; D may be TRBD1 (5 bases). V lost 1 base and J 3 bases, leaving 10 bases between the germline ends. This CDR3 region has 14 residues. CDR3 protein: CASSLVPRDYEQYF. The DNA of the CDR3 is TGTGCCAGCAGTTTAGTACCCAGGGACTACGAGCAGTACTTC.